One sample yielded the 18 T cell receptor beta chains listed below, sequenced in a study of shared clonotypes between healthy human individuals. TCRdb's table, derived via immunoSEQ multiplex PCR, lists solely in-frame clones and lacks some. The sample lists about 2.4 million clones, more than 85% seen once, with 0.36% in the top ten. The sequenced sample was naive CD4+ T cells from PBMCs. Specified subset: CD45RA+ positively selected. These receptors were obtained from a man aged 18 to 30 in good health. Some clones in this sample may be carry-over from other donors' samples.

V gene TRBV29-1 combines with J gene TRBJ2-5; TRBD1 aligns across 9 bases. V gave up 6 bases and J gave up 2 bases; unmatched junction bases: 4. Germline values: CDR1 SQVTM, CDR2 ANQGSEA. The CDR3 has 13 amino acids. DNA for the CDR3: TGCAGCGTAGCCGGGACAGGGCAAGAGACCCAGTACTTC. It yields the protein CSVAGTGQETQYF.

CDR3 region: CASSLAGSANYGYTF. DNA of the CDR3: TGCGCCAGCAGCTTGGCCGGGTCAGCTAACTATGGCTACACCTTC. The chain couples TRBV5-1 to TRBJ1-2; D not resolved. The CDR3 has 15 residues. Germline V CDR1 and CDR2: SGHRS, YFSETQ. V shed 0 bases and J shed 0 bases, with 9 bases lying between them. Full variable domain (outside the CDR3, taken from reference TRBV5-1 and TRBJ1-2): KAGVTQTPRYLIKTRGQQVTLSCSPISGHRSVSWYQQTPGQGLQFLFEYFSETQRNKGNFPGRFSGRQFSNSRSEMNVSTLELGDSALYLCASSLAGSANYGYTFGSGTRLTVV.

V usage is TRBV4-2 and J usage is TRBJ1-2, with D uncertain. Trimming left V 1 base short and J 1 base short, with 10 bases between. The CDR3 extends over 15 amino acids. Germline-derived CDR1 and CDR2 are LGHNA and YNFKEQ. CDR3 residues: CASSQADVINYGYTF. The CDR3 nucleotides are TGTGCCAGCAGCCAAGCCGACGTTATTAACTATGGCTACACCTTC.

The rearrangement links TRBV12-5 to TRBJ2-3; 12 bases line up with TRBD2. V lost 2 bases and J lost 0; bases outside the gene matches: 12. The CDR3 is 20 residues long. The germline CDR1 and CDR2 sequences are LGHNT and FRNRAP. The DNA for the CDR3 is TGTGCTAGTGGTTTGACCGGACGGACTAGCGGGACCTCTAGCACAGATACGCAGTATTTT. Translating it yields CASGLTGRTSGTSSTDTQYF.

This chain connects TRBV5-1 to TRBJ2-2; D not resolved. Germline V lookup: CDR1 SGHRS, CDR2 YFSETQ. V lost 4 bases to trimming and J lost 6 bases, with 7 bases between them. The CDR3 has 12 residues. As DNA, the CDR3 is TGCGCCAGCAGCACCCGGTCCGGGGAGCTGTTTTTT. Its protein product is CASSTRSGELFF.

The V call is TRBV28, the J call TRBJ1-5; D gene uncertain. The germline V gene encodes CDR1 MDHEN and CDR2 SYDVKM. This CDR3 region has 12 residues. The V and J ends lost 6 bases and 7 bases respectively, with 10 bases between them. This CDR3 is CASSLPAQPQHF. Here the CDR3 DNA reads TGTGCCAGCAGCCTTCCCGCGCAGCCCCAGCATTTT.

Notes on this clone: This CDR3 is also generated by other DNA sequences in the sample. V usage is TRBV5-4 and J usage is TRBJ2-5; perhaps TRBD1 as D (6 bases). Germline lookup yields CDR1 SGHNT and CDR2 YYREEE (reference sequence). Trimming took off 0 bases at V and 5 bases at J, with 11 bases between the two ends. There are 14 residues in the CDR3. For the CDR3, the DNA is TGTGCCAGCAGCTTGGTAGGCAGGGGTGAGACCCAGTACTTC. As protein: CASSLVGRGETQYF.

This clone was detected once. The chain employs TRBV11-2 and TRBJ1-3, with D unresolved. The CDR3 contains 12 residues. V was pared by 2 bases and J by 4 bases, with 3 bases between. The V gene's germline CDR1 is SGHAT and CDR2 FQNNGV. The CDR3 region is CASSLKGNTIYF. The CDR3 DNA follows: TGTGCCAGCAGCTTAAAAGGAAACACCATATATTTT.

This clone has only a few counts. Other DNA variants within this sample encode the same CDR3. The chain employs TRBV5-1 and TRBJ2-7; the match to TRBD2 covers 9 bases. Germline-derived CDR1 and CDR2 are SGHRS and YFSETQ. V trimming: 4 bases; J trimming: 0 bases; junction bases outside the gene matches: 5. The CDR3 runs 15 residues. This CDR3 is CASSPRAGGSYEQYF. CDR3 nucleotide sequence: TGCGCCAGCAGCCCCCGAGCGGGAGGCTCCTACGAGCAGTACTTC.

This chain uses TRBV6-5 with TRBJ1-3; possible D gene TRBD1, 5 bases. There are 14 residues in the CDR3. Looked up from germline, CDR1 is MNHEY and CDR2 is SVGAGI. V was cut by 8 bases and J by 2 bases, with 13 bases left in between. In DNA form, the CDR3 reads TGTGCCAGCCATGGTCGCAGGGCTGGAAACACCATATATTTT. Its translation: CASHGRRAGNTIYF.

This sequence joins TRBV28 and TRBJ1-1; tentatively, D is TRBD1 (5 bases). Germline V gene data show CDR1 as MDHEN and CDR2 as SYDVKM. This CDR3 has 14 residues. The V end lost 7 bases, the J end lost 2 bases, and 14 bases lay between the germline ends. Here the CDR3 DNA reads TGTGCCAGCACTTGGGCGAGGGGTAACACTGAAGCTTTCTTT. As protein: CASTWARGNTEAFF.

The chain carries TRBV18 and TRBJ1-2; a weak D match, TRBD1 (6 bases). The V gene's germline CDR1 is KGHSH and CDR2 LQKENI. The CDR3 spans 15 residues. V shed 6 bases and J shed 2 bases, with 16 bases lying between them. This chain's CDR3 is CASSVGRGPNYGYTF. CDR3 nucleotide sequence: TGTGCCAGCTCCGTTGGCAGGGGACCAAACTATGGCTACACCTTC.

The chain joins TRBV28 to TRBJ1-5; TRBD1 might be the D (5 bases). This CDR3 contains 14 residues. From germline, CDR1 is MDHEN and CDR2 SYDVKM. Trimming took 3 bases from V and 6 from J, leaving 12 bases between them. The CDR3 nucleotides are TGTGCCAGCAGTTTGGTCAGGGTGGCTCAGCCCCAGCATTTT. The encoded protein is CASSLVRVAQPQHF.

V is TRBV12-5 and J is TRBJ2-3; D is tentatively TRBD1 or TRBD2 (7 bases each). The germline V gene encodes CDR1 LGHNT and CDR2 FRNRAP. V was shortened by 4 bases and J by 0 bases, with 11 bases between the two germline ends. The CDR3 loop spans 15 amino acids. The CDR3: CASGSGGVSTDTQYF. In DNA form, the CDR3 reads TGTGCTAGTGGTTCAGGGGGGGTCAGCACAGATACGCAGTATTTT.

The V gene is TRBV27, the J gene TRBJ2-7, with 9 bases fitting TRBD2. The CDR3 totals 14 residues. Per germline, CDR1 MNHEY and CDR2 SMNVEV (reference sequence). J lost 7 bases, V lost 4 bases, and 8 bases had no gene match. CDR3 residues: CASSSLAGRQEQYF. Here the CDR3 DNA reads TGTGCCAGCAGTTCCCTAGCGGGGCGGCAGGAGCAGTACTTC.

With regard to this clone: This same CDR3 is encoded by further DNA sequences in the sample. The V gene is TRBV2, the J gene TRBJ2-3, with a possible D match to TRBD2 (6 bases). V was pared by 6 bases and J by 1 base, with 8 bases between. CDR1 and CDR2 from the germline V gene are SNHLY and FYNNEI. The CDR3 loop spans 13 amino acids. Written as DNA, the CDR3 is TGTGCCAGCAGAGGGACTCGCACAGATACGCAGTATTTT. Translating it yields CASRGTRTDTQYF. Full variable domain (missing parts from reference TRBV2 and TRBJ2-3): EPEVTQTPSHQVTQMGQEVILRCVPISNHLYFYWYRQILGQKVEFLVSFYNNEISEKSEIFDDQFSVERPDGSNFTLKIRSTKLEDSAMYFCASRGTRTDTQYFGPGTRLTVL.

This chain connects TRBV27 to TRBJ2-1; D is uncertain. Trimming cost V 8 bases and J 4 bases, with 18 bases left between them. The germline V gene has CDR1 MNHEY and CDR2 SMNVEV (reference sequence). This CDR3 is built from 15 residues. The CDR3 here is CASPRDLGSYNEQFF. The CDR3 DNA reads TGTGCCAGCCCCCGTGATTTGGGGTCTTACAATGAGCAGTTCTTC.

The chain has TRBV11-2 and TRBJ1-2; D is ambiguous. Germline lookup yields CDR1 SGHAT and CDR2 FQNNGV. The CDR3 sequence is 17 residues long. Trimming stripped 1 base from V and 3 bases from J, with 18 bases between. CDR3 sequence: CASSLGPTPIDHYGYTF. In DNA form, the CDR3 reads TGTGCCAGCAGCTTAGGGCCGACACCAATCGATCACTATGGCTACACCTTC.